These 11 T cell receptor beta chains share one sample of origin, sequenced in a study of T cell clonality in common variable immunodeficiency. The data were produced by immunoSEQ multiplex PCR, yet TCRdb's version contains in-frame clones alone and is incomplete. The repertoire consists of 45,000 to 55,000 clones, none detected only once. Sequencing was done on a sample of peripheral blood mononuclear cells. The origin of the receptors is a person aged 18 to 75 in good health.

This clone has a count of ten or more. The read terminates 3 residues ahead of where the CDR3 ends, so the germline J gene completes it. The chain couples TRBV9 to TRBJ2-1; D is perhaps TRBD1 (5 bases). Trimming removed 4 bases from V and 5 bases from J, with 16 bases in between. From germline, CDR1 is SGDLS and CDR2 YYNGEE. This CDR3 contains 15 residues. CDR3 residues: CASSKVTGGNNEQFF. The part of the CDR3 DNA that was read is TGTGCCAGCAGCAAAGTAACAGGTGGTAACAATGAG.

The sample holds many counts of this clone. The read terminates 3 residues before the CDR3 end, so the remaining end is supplied by the germline J gene. The chain recombines TRBV5-4 with TRBJ2-5; TRBD1 matches 8 bases. Germline values: CDR1 SGHNT, CDR2 YYREEE (reference sequence). This CDR3 has 12 amino acids. The junction had 2 bases not matched to a gene; V was cut back by 4 bases and J by 6 bases. The CDR3 DNA, read in part, is TGTGCCAGCAGCCAGGGGGCAAAGACC. This translates into CASSQGAKT. The CDR3 reads in full as CASSQGAKTQYF. The full variable domain, rest sourced from reference TRBV5-4 and TRBJ2-5, is ETGVTQSPTHLIKTRGQQVTLRCSSQSGHNTVSWYQQALGQGPQFIFQYYREEENGRGNFPPRFSGLQFPNYSSELNVNALELDDSALYLCASSQGAKTQYFGPGTRLLVL.

This clone was picked up many times. The read is 3 residues too short to cover the CDR3 end, so that end is filled in from the germline J gene. The chain recombines TRBV20-1 with TRBJ2-1, with 9 bases matching TRBD1. The V segment lost 0 bases and the J segment 9 bases; nucleotides outside the gene matches: 9. The CDR3 totals 15 residues. The germline gives CDR1 DFQATT, CDR2 SNEGSKA (reference sequence). This chain's CDR3 is CSARDLGQGGGEQFF. The sequenced part of the CDR3 DNA is TGCAGTGCTAGAGATCTGGGACAGGGAGGCGGTGAG.

This clone was counted ten times or more. The CDR3 end is not reached by the read, which stops 3 residues before it; the germline J gene fills it in. The chain uses TRBV20-1 and TRBJ2-3, with a weak D call TRBD1 (6 bases). CDR1 and CDR2 from the germline V gene are DFQATT and SNEGSKA (reference sequence). The CDR3 length is 15 residues. Deletions cut 1 base from V and 4 bases from J, with 15 bases between. The sequenced CDR3 bases are TGCAGTGCTAGAGTGGGTGGCAGGGGATCAGATACG. Its translation is CSARVGGRGSDT. The full CDR3 protein is CSARVGGRGSDTQYF.

This clone was detected ten times or more. The DNA read from the CDR3 is TGTGCCAGCAGTGATGGGCGAGCCAAAAACATT. Translated, it gives CASSDGRAKNI. The whole CDR3 sequence is CASSDGRAKNIQYF. V is TRBV2 and J is TRBJ2-4, with D unclear. The DNA ends 3 residues before the CDR3 does, and the rest of the CDR3 is filled in from the germline J gene. Trimming stripped 3 bases from V and 0 bases from J, with 6 bases between. This CDR3 has 14 residues. Germline values: CDR1 SNHLY, CDR2 FYNNEI.

This clone was counted many times. The read is 3 residues too short to cover the CDR3 end, so that end is filled in from the germline J gene. This chain uses TRBV18 with TRBJ2-7, with 8 bases fitting TRBD1. The J segment lost 0 bases and the V segment lost 5 bases, leaving 12 bases of the junction unmatched. This CDR3 has 17 residues. Germline CDR1 and CDR2: KGHSH and LQKENI. The part of the CDR3 DNA that was read is TGTGCCAGCTCAGCTTCACGGGACAGGTTATTCTCCTACGAG. As protein: CASSASRDRLFSYE. The entire CDR3 reads CASSASRDRLFSYEQYF.

Remarks on this clone: The read stops 3 residues short of the end of the CDR3; the missing end is completed from the germline J gene. V gene TRBV30 combines with J gene TRBJ1-1; unclear D gene. The V gene lost 0 bases and the J gene lost 3 bases, with 8 bases spanning the gap. CDR1 is GTSNPN and CDR2 is SVGIG in the germline V gene (reference sequence). The CDR3 is 13 amino acids. This CDR3 is CAWSVLRDTEAFF. CDR3 bases read: TGTGCCTGGAGTGTTTTACGGGACACTGAA.

This clone was seen repeatedly, ten times or more. The CDR3 end falls 3 residues outside the read, so it is completed with the germline J gene. The rearrangement joins TRBV7-6 to TRBJ2-2, with 10 positions matching TRBD2. This CDR3 contains 15 residues. Per germline, CDR1 SGHVS and CDR2 FNYEAQ. The V segment lost 5 bases and the J segment 5 bases; nucleotides outside the gene matches: 5. The CDR3: CASSLPTSGTGELFF. The DNA read from the CDR3 is TGTGCCAGCAGCCTTCCGACTAGCGGGACCGGGGAG.

This clone came up many times. The CDR3 is cut off 3 residues early in the read; its end comes from the germline J gene. The rearrangement uses TRBV12-5 and TRBJ2-1; 16 bases match TRBD2. Germline values: CDR1 LGHNT, CDR2 FRNRAP. The V segment lost 1 base and the J segment 4 bases; nucleotides outside the gene matches: 13. The CDR3 runs 21 residues. CDR3 DNA (partial): TGTGCTAGTGGTTTGGCCCTTCTCGGGACTAGCGGGAGGGCCTTTTACAATGAG. As protein: CASGLALLGTSGRAFYNE. The whole CDR3 sequence is CASGLALLGTSGRAFYNEQFF.

This clone was seen ten or more times. The CDR3 end falls 3 residues outside the read, so it is completed with the germline J gene. The chain links TRBV5-1 to TRBJ2-6; the D gene is possibly TRBD2 (5 bases). This CDR3 is built from 16 residues. V lost 3 bases to trimming and J lost 0 bases, with 10 bases between them. The V gene's germline CDR1 is SGHRS and CDR2 YFSETQ. CDR3 amino acids: CASSSGLRSGANVLTF. Incomplete CDR3 DNA: TGCGCCAGCAGCTCCGGACTCCGCTCTGGGGCCAACGTC.

The sample holds many counts of this clone. CDR3 protein: CASMITAGGSGTQYF. The CDR3 DNA, read in part, is TGCGCCAGCATGATTACAGCGGGAGGGTCCGGTACG. The chain uses TRBV10-1 and TRBJ2-3, with TRBD2 identical over 10 bases. The CDR3 end lies 3 residues beyond the end of the read and is filled in from the germline J gene. The trim removed 7 bases at V and 8 bases at J, leaving 12 bases unmatched. The CDR3 has 15 residues. Germline V gene sequence: CDR1 WNHNN, CDR2 SYGVQD (reference sequence).